Presented here are 9 T cell receptor beta chains from one specimen sequenced in a study of blood T cells in healthy people across ages. Primers used in a second PCR of roughly 7 to 12 cycles were a sample-barcoded 5' primer and a J-beta primer mix. TCRdb fed the 5' RACE reads into MiXCR, producing one record per CDR3 protein. The data show about 930,000 distinct CDR3 sequences, almost 30% seen once. This sample was shared with a second study, whose subject was T cells of mothers and their children.

The sequencing input was blood. The source is a middle-aged woman in good health.

As for this clonotype: At one end, the junction sequence differs from germline, possibly due to a read error. V usage is TRBV6-6 and J usage is TRBJ2-1, with D tentatively TRBD1 or TRBD2 (5 bases each). This CDR3 contains 17 residues. Germline CDR1 reads MNHNY; CDR2 reads SVGAGI (reference sequence). CDR3 DNA sequence: TGTGCCATCAGTTATGGGGACGCCCCGAGCTCCTACAATGAGCAGTTCTTC. The encoded protein is CAISYGDAPSSYNEQFF.

This clonotype was observed a handful of times. This chain connects TRBV29-1 to TRBJ1-2; D not certain. The CDR3 is 12 amino acids. Trimming removed 4 bases at V and 6 bases at J, with 12 bases between. The germline V gene has CDR1 SQVTM and CDR2 ANQGSEA. The CDR3 DNA sequence: TGCAGCGTTGTTTCCTCCCGCCATGGCTACACCTTC. Translation: CSVVSSRHGYTF.

This clonotype was observed a handful of times. V usage is TRBV20-1 and J usage is TRBJ1-2; D is possibly TRBD1 (6 bases). The germline CDR1 and CDR2 sequences are DFQATT and SNEGSKA (reference sequence). The V end was cut by 6 bases, the J end by 3 bases, with 17 bases between. This CDR3 has 14 amino acids. The CDR3 DNA is TGCAGTGCCCAAATCAAACAGGGAGACTATGGCTACACCTTC. This translates into CSAQIKQGDYGYTF.

Only a few counts were recorded for this clonotype. This chain joins TRBV28 and TRBJ2-7; no clear D. The CDR3 totals 14 residues. Germline V CDR1 and CDR2: MDHEN, SYDVKM. V lost 5 bases and J lost 5, with 16 bases in between. CDR3 amino acids: CASSPTIDFDEQYF. The CDR3 bases are TGTGCCAGCAGTCCCACCATTGATTTTGACGAGCAGTACTTC.

This clonotype was detected only a few times. The J gene is TRBJ1-6, the V gene TRBV15, with D unresolved. Deletions cut 0 bases from V and 10 bases from J, with 10 bases between. CDR3 length: 14 amino acids. Germline CDR1 LNHNV, CDR2 YYDKDF (reference sequence). The CDR3 sequence is CATSRDKSGSPLHF. The CDR3 DNA reads TGTGCCACCAGCAGAGATAAAAGTGGATCACCCCTCCACTTT.

The chain has TRBV20-1 and TRBJ1-2; TRBD1 matches 7 bases. CDR1 and CDR2 (germline): DFQATT, SNEGSKA (reference sequence). Unmatched junction bases numbered 3, after V lost 6 bases and J lost 2 bases. The length of the CDR3 is 12 residues. The CDR3 protein is CSAGGQNYGYTF. The CDR3 DNA follows: TGCAGTGCAGGGGGACAGAACTATGGCTACACCTTC.

With regard to this clonotype: A junction end diverges from the germline sequence, so it may reflect a read error. The chain has TRBV7-2 and TRBJ1-1, with D tentatively TRBD1 (6 bases). The CDR3 is 13 amino acids. CDR1 is SGHTA, CDR2 FQGNSA, per germline. The CDR3 bases are TGTGCCCGCAGCTCCGACAGGCAACGGGAAGCTTTCTTT. It yields the protein CARSSDRQREAFF.

The chain recombines TRBV7-2 with TRBJ1-6, with D unresolved. The CDR3 has 14 amino acids. Deletions cut 1 base from V and 11 bases from J, with 12 bases between. Germline CDR1 is SGHTA and CDR2 is FQGNSA. DNA of the CDR3: TGTGCCAGCAGCTTAGGTGCGGATCCGGCACCCCTCCACTTT. Translating it yields CASSLGADPAPLHF.

The rearrangement uses TRBV20-1 and TRBJ1-2; D gene unclear. V dropped 3 bases and J dropped 9 bases, with 17 bases sitting between them. Germline CDR1 is DFQATT and CDR2 is SNEGSKA (reference sequence). The CDR3 contains 13 residues. The CDR3 region is CSASVPLDGSYTF. CDR3 DNA: TGCAGTGCTAGCGTTCCCCTCGACGGTAGCTACACCTTC.